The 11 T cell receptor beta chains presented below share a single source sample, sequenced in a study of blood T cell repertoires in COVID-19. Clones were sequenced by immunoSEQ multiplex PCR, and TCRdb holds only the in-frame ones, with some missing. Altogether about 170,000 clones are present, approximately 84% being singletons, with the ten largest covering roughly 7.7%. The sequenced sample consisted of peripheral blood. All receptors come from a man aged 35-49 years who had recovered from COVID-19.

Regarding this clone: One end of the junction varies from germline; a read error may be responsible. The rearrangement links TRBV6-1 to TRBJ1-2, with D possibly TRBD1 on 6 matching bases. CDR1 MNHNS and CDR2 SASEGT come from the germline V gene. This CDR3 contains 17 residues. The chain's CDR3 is CAGSERTAWQIDYGYTF. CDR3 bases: TGTGCCGGCAGTGAGCGGACAGCCTGGCAGATAGACTATGGCTACACCTTC.

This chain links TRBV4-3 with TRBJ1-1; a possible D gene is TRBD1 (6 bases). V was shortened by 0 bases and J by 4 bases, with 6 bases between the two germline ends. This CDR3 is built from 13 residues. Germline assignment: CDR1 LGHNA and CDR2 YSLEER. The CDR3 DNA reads TGCGCCAGCAGCCAAGACAGGGGCACTGAAGCTTTCTTT. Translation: CASSQDRGTEAFF.

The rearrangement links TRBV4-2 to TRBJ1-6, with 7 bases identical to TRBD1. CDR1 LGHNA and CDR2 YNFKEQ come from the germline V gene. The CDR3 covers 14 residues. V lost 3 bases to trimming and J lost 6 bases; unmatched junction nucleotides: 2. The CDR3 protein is CASSQGQTNSPLHF. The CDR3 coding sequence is TGTGCCAGCAGCCAGGGACAGACTAATTCACCCCTCCACTTT.

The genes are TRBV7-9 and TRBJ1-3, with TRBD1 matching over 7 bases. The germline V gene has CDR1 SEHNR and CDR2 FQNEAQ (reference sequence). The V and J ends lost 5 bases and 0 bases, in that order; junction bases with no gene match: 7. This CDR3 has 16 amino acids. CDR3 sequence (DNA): TGTGCCAGCAGCCCCCTAGGACAGGACTCTGGAAACACCATATATTTT. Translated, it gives CASSPLGQDSGNTIYF.

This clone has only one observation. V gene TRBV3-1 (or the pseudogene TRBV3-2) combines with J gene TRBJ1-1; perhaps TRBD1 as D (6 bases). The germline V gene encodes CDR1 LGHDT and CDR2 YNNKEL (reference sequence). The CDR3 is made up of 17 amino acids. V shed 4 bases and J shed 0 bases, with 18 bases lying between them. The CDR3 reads CASSRGRGGWVNTEAFF. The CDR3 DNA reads TGTGCCAGCAGCCGGGGTAGAGGGGGATGGGTGAACACTGAAGCTTTCTTT.

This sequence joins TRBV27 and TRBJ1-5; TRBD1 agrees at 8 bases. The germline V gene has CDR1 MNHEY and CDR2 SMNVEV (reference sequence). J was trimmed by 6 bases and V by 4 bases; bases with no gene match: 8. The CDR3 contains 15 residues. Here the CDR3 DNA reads TGTGCCAGCAGTTGGAGGACAGGGACCGGTCAGCCCCAGCATTTT. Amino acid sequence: CASSWRTGTGQPQHF.

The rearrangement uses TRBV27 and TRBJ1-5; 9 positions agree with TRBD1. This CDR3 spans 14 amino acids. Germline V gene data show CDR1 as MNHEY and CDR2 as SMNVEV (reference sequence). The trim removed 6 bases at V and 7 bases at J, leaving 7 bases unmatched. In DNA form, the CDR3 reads TGTGCCAGCAGCCTCCGGGACAGGGACCAGCCCCAGCATTTT. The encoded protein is CASSLRDRDQPQHF.

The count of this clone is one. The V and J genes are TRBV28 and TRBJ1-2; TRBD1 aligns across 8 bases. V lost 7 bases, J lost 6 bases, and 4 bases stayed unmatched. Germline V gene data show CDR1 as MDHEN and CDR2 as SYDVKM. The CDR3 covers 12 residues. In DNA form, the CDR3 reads TGTGCCAGCATGGACAGGGACCATGGCTACACCTTC. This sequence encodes CASMDRDHGYTF.

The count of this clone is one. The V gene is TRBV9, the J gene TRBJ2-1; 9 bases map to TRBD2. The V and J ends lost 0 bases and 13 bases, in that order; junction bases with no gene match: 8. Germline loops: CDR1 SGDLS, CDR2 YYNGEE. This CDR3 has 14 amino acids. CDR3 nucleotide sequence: TGTGCCAGCAGCGTAGGGTTAGCGGGAGATTTACAGTTCTTC. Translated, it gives CASSVGLAGDLQFF.

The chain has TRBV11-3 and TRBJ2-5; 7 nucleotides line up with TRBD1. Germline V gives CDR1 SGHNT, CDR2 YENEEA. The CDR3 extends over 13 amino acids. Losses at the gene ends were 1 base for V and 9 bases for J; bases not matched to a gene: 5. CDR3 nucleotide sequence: TGTGCCAGCAGCTTAGGAGGGGGCGAGCCCCAGTACTTC. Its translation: CASSLGGGEPQYF.

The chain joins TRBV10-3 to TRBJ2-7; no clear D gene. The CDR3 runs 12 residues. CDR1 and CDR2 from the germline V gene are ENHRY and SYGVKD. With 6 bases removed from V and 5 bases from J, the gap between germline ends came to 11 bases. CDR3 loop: CAISDPLDEQYF. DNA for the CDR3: TGTGCCATCAGCGACCCTCTAGACGAGCAGTACTTC.